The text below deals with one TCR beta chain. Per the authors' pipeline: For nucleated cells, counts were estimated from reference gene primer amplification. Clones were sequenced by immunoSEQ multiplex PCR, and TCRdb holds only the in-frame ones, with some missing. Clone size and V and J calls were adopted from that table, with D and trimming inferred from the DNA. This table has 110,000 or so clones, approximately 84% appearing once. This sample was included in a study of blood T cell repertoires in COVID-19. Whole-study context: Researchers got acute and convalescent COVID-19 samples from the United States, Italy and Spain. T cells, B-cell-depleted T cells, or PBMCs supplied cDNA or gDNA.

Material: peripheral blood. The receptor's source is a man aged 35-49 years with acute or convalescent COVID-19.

The CDR3 spells CASSLDGIYNSPLHF. The CDR3 DNA sequence: TGCGCCAGCAGCTTGGACGGTATCTATAATTCACCCCTCCACTTT. The chain couples TRBV5-1 to TRBJ1-6; D unresolved. Germline V gene data show CDR1 as SGHRS and CDR2 as YFSETQ. V was cut by 0 bases and J by 3 bases, with 7 bases left in between. This CDR3 is 15 amino acids long.